This T cell receptor (beta chain) was recovered during a study of regulatory T cells in long-lasting Graves disease. Study context: Graves' disease counted as persistent after over 5 years of antithyroid drugs with positive TSH receptor antibodies. Study-wide results and caveats: Peripheral blood was the sole material, not thyroid tissue. With a small sample size, accuracy may have been reduced. Persistent disease was associated with favored TRBV28 usage and with favored use of TRBJ1-2 and TRBJ2-5.

The time point is: persistent/refractory GD, antithyroid drugs over 5 years with positive TRAb. With RNA extracted from PBMCs as input, the TCR library was made. Both iRepertoire HTBI primers and Arm-PCR of CDR3 regions were used to build the TCR beta libraries. TCRdb called the multiplex PCR reads again in MiXCR, with one record for every CDR3 protein. The sample yields 430,000 or so distinct CDR3 sequences, approximately 22% seen once. In this sample, this clonotype turned up a few times. As yet, its antigen is unknown. The germline gives CDR1 LNHDA, CDR2 SQIVND (reference sequence). Trimming took 3 bases from V and 5 from J, leaving 11 bases between them. This CDR3 region has 14 residues.

The source material was peripheral blood mononuclear cells (PBMCs), sampled when the disease was refractory, from a patient treated with antithyroid drugs. The rearrangement uses TRBV19 and TRBJ1-5, with D perhaps matching TRBD1 (5 bases). The sequence derives from a female donor with Graves disease. CDR3 coding DNA: TGTGCCAGTAGTATGGATGAGGGGTATCAGCCCCAGCATTTT. Its protein product is CASSMDEGYQPQHF.